This T cell receptor beta chain was identified in a study of cytomegalovirus exposure and HLA in healthy donors. As for this clone: Its antigen remains unidentified.

60 Vbeta and 13 Jbeta primers were used in PCR. TCRdb's table, derived via immunoSEQ multiplex PCR, lists solely in-frame clones and lacks some. The sample has 100,000 to 150,000 clones; the top ten hold under 2%. Study results and caveats: Prediction of most subjects' HLA-A and HLA-B alleles by TCR beta sequences was reportedly accurate.

CDR3 length: 15 amino acids. CDR1 and CDR2 from the germline V gene are SGHDT and YYEEEE. Between the trimmed V and J ends, which lost 0 bases and 3 bases, there was a span of 10 bases. Source material: PBMCs. This receptor was obtained from a woman aged 40 to 50 in good health and CMV-seronegative. The J gene is TRBJ2-1, the V gene TRBV5-6, with D possibly being TRBD2 (5 bases). The CDR3 DNA is TGTGCCAGCAGCTTGGCCGGGAATGGCTACAATGAGCAGTTCTTC. Protein: CASSLAGNGYNEQFF.